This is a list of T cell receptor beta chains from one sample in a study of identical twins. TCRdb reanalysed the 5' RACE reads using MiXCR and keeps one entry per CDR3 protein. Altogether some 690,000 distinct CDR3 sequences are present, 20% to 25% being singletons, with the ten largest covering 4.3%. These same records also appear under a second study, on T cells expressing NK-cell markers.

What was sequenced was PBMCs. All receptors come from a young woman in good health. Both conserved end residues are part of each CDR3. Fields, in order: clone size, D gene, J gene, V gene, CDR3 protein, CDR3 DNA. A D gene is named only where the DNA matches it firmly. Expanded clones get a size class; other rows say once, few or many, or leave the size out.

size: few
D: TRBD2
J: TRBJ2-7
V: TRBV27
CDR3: CASSYSGISSYEQYF
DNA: TGTGCCAGCAGCTATAGCGGGATAAGCTCCTACGAGCAGTACTTC

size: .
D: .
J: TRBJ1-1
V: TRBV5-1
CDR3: CASSFIFGTTEAFF
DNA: TGCGCCAGCAGCTTTATCTTTGGTACCACTGAAGCTTTCTTT

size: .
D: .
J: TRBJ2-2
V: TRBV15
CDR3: CATSREAGELFF
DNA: TGTGCCACCAGCAGAGAAGCGGGGGAGCTGTTTTTT

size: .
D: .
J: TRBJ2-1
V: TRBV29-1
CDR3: CSVGGLGLDYNEQFF
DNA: TGCAGCGTTGGAGGTCTGGGACTCGACTACAATGAGCAGTTCTTC

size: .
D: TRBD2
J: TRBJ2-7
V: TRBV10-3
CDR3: CAISESRTSGRVEQYF
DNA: TGTGCCATCAGTGAGTCAAGAACTAGCGGCCGAGTGGAGCAGTACTTC

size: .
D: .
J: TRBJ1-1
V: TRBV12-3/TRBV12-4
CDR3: CASSSMTGGRTEAFF
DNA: TGTGCCAGCAGTTCCATGACCGGGGGGCGAACTGAAGCTTTCTTT

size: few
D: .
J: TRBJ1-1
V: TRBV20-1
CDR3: CSAVGGTEAFF
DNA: TGCAGTGCTGTAGGGGGGACTGAAGCTTTCTTT

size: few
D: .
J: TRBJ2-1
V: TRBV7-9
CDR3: CASSFGGGVYEQFF
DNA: TGTGCCAGCAGCTTCGGGGGTGGTGTATATGAGCAGTTCTTC

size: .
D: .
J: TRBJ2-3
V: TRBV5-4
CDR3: CASSLDRKGTDTQYF
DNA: TGTGCCAGCAGCTTAGACAGAAAGGGCACAGATACGCAGTATTTT

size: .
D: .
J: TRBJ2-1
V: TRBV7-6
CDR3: CASSWGTQYNNEQFF
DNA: TGTGCCAGCAGCTGGGGGACGCAGTACAACAATGAGCAGTTCTTC

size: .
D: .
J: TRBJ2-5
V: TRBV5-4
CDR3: CASCMDAENGGTQYF
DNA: TGTGCCAGCTGCATGGACGCCGAGAATGGGGGGACCCAGTACTTC

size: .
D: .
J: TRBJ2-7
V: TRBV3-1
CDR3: CASSGRALTYEQYF
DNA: TGTGCCAGCAGCGGCCGGGCCCTCACCTACGAGCAGTACTTC

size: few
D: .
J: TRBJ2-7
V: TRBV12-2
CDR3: CASRHRDKRSYEQYF
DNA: TGTGCAAGTCGCCACCGGGACAAGAGATCGTACGAGCAGTACTTC

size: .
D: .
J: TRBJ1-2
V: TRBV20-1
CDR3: CSASYLGNYGYTF
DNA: TGCAGTGCTAGTTATCTCGGGAACTATGGCTACACCTTC

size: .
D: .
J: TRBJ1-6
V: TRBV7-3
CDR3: CASSTGAYNSPLHF
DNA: TGTGCCAGCAGCACCGGAGCCTATAATTCACCCCTCCACTTT

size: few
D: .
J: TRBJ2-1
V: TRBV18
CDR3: CASSAKGPHNEQFF
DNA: TGTGCCAGCTCAGCCAAAGGGCCCCACAATGAGCAGTTCTTC

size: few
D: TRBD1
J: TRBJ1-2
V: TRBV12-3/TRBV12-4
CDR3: CASSLFGTDLGYTF
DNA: TGTGCCAGCAGTTTATTTGGGACAGATCTTGGCTACACCTTC

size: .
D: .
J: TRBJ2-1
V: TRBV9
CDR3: CASKRGQAGSYNEQFF
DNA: TGTGCCAGCAAACGGGGTCAAGCGGGCTCCTACAATGAGCAGTTCTTC

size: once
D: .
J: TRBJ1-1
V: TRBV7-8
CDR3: CASSGDTVNTEAFF
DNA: TGTGCCAGCAGCGGGGACACGGTGAACACTGAAGCTTTCTTT

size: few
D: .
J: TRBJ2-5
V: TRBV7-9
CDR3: CASSSTVPGETQYF
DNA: TGTGCCAGCAGCTCGACCGTTCCGGGCGAGACCCAGTACTTC

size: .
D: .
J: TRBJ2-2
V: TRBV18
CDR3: CASSPTTVTNTGELFF
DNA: TGTGCCAGCTCACCCACGACGGTTACGAACACCGGGGAGCTGTTTTTT

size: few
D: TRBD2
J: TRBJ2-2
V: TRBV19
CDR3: CASSPQLAGARANTGELFF
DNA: TGTGCCAGTAGTCCCCAACTAGCGGGGGCCCGAGCGAACACCGGGGAGCTGTTTTTT